This T cell receptor (beta chain) was documented in a study of blood T cells in healthy people across ages. The second PCR ran roughly 6 to 11 cycles with a sample-barcoded 5' primer and J-beta primers. All samples yielded 3 million or more CDR3-containing paired-end reads. TCRdb re-analysed the 5' RACE reads in MiXCR, keeping a single row per CDR3 protein. The sample has about 500,000 distinct CDR3 sequences, less than 25% seen once. V gave up 6 bases and J gave up 6 bases, with 15 bases separating them. The CDR3 runs 13 residues. Germline V gene data show CDR1 as SGHVS and CDR2 as FQNEAQ. The sample holds a few counts of this clonotype. These data also formed part of another study, on T cells of mothers and their children. As reported in that work: A few healthy Caucasian mothers, along with their six children, served as the donors. Amplification in the second PCR used the M1S primer, which added sample barcodes and 2-4 random nucleotides.

V and J are TRBV7-8 and TRBJ2-7; D not resolved. This receptor was taken from a boy aged 10-17 years in good health. Sample: blood. The CDR3 here is CASRRTDRPEQYF. In DNA form, the CDR3 reads TGTGCCAGCAGGAGGACCGACCGCCCCGAGCAGTACTTC.